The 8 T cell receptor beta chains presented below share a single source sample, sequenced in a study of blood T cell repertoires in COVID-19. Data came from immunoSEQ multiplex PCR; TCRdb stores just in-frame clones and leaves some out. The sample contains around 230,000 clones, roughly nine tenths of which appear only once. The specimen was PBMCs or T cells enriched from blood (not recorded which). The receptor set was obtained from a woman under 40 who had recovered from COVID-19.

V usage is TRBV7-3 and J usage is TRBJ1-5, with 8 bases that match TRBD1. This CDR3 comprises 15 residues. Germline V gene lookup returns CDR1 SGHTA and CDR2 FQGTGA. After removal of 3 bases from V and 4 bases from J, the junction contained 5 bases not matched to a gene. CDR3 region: CASSLTGASNQPQHF. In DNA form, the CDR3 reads TGTGCCAGCAGCTTGACAGGGGCATCAAATCAGCCCCAGCATTTT.

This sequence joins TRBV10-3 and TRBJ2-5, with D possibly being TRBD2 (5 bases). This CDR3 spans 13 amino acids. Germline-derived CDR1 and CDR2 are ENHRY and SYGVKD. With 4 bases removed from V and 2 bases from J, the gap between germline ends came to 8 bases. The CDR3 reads CAISAGSQETQYF. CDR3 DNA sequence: TGTGCCATCAGTGCTGGGAGTCAAGAGACCCAGTACTTC.

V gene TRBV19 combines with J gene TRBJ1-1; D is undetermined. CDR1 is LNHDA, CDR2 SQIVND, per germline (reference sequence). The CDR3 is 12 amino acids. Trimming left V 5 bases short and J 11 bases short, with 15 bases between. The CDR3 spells CASSPSTGPAFF. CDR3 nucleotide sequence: TGTGCCAGTAGTCCTTCAACGGGTCCGGCTTTCTTT.

Here the CDR3 DNA reads TGTGCCAGCAGCCAAAGGGGCCAGGGAGATACGCAGTATTTT. It specifies CASSQRGQGDTQYF. This chain uses TRBV14 with TRBJ2-3; tentative D call: TRBD1 (5 bases). Trimming stripped 2 bases from V and 5 bases from J, with 11 bases between. CDR1 is SGHDN, CDR2 FVKESK, per germline. The CDR3 totals 14 residues.

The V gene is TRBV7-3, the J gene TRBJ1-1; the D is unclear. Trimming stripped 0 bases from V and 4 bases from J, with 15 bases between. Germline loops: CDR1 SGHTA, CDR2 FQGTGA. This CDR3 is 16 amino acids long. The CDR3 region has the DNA TGTGCCAGCAGCTTAACGGTCGGGGAAAACGGCACTGAAGCTTTCTTT. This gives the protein CASSLTVGENGTEAFF.

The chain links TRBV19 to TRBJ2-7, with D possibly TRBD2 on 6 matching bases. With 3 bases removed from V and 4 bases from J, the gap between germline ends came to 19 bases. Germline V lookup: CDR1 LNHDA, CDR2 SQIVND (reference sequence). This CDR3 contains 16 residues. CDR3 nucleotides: TGTGCCAGTAGTATTGGTTGGAGGGCGCCGGGGTACGAGCAGTACTTC. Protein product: CASSIGWRAPGYEQYF.

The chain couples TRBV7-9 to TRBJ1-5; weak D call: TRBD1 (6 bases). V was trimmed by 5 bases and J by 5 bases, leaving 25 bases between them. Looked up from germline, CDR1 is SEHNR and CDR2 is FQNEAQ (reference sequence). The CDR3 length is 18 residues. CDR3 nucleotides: TGTGCCAGCAGCCCCAACCTTGGGGGCAGGGATTTCGATCAGCCCCAGCATTTT. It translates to CASSPNLGGRDFDQPQHF.

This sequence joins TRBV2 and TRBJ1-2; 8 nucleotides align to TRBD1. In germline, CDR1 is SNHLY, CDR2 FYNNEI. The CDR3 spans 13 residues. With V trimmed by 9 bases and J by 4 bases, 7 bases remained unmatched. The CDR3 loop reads CAREDRELYGYTF. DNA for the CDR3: TGTGCCAGGGAGGACAGGGAGCTCTATGGCTACACCTTC. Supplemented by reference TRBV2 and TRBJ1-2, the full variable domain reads EPEVTQTPSHQVTQMGQEVILRCVPISNHLYFYWYRQILGQKVEFLVSFYNNEISEKSEIFDDQFSVERPDGSNFTLKIRSTKLEDSAMYFCAREDRELYGYTFGSGTRLTVV.